This paragraph covers one TCR beta chain sequence. This sample stems from a study of shared clonotypes between healthy human individuals. After removal of 7 bases from V and 6 bases from J, the junction contained 15 bases not matched to a gene. CDR3 length: 16 amino acids. Germline CDR1 reads SEHNR; CDR2 reads FQNEAQ (reference sequence). Libraries were prepared by immunoSEQ multiplex PCR; TCRdb keeps only in-frame clonotypes and omits some of them. Of about 2,500,000 clones in the sample, 85% to 95% were seen once. The sample comprised naive CD4+ T cells sorted from blood. Regarding subset: CD45RA+ positively selected. The source of this sequence is a man younger than 30 in good health. The chain uses TRBV7-9 and TRBJ2-7; 10 positions agree with TRBD2. The CDR3 spells CASTYVPLAGVGEQYF. DNA for the CDR3: TGTGCCAGCACCTATGTTCCTCTAGCGGGAGTGGGCGAGCAGTACTTC.